These 25 T cell receptor beta chains were all obtained from the same sample, sequenced in a study of blood T cell repertoires in COVID-19. Sequencing used immunoSEQ multiplex PCR; TCRdb keeps in-frame clones, though not all of them. The sample includes around 450,000 clones, around nine tenths of them seen just once. The sample was PBMCs or T cells enriched from blood (not recorded which). The receptor source for this set is a woman between 18 and 30 years old with acute COVID-19.

This chain joins TRBV29-1 and TRBJ2-3, with TRBD2 as a possible D gene (6 bases). V was pared by 6 bases and J by 7 bases, with 20 bases between. Per germline, CDR1 SQVTM and CDR2 ANQGSEA. The CDR3 is 14 residues long. The DNA for the CDR3 is TGCAGCGTGGGGACCCGGGACTTTGCATATACGCAGTATTTT. Its translation is CSVGTRDFAYTQYF.

The rearrangement uses TRBV4-1 and TRBJ1-2, with 9 positions matching TRBD1. V lost 4 bases and J lost 5; bases outside the gene matches: 8. The CDR3 extends over 15 amino acids. Germline V gene data show CDR1 as MGHRA and CDR2 as YSYEKL. The CDR3 reads CASSPSGTGTYGYTF. The CDR3 region has the DNA TGCGCCAGCAGCCCATCCGGGACAGGGACGTATGGCTACACCTTC.

The chain has TRBV2 and TRBJ2-1; 14 positions agree with TRBD2. This CDR3 region has 15 residues. V gave up 10 bases and J gave up 7 bases; unmatched junction bases: 9. Germline assignment: CDR1 SNHLY and CDR2 FYNNEI. This CDR3 is CATATTSGGGNEQFF. The CDR3, as DNA: TGTGCCACCGCCACGACTAGCGGGGGGGGGAATGAGCAGTTCTTC.

V usage is TRBV27 and J usage is TRBJ2-1; 9 positions match TRBD2. Germline V gene sequence: CDR1 MNHEY, CDR2 SMNVEV (reference sequence). Trimming removed 8 bases from V and 9 bases from J; junction bases left unmatched: 11. The CDR3 runs 14 residues. In DNA form, the CDR3 reads TGTGCCAGCGGGATAGCGGGAGTTTCTGGTGAGCAGTTCTTC. It specifies CASGIAGVSGEQFF.

A note on this clone: The sample contains more than one DNA sequence encoding this CDR3. V and J are TRBV18 and TRBJ1-3; a possible D gene is TRBD1 (6 bases). Trimming shortened V by 4 bases and J by 4 bases, and 8 bases separated the two germline ends. The germline V gene encodes CDR1 KGHSH and CDR2 LQKENI. The CDR3 is 13 amino acids. DNA of the CDR3: TGTGCCAGCTCACTTGGACAGGGAAACACCATATATTTT. It yields the protein CASSLGQGNTIYF.

V gene TRBV28 combines with J gene TRBJ2-3, with 9 bases aligning to TRBD2. V shed 3 bases, J shed 5 bases, and the junction held 6 bases outside the gene matches. Germline V gene sequence: CDR1 MDHEN, CDR2 SYDVKM. CDR3 size: 15 residues. Written as DNA, the CDR3 is TGTGCCAGCAGTTTCTCTAGCGGGAAGGGAGATACGCAGTATTTT. This sequence encodes CASSFSSGKGDTQYF.

The chain recombines TRBV24-1 with TRBJ1-5; tentatively, D is TRBD1 (6 bases). Germline CDR1 reads KGHDR; CDR2 reads SFDVKD. The CDR3 has 14 residues. Deletions cut 3 bases from V and 6 bases from J, with 11 bases between. In DNA form, the CDR3 reads TGTGCCACCAGTGATCCAGGGGTAGGTCAGCCCCAGCATTTT. This codes for CATSDPGVGQPQHF.

The chain recombines TRBV5-5 with TRBJ2-5; 7 bases map to TRBD2. Unmatched junction bases numbered 14, after V lost 4 bases and J lost 5 bases. CDR3 size: 16 residues. Germline CDR1 reads SGHKS; CDR2 reads YYEKEE (reference sequence). The CDR3: CASSPGGVLRTETQYF. For the CDR3, the DNA is TGTGCCAGCAGCCCGGGGGGAGTTCTAAGAACGGAGACCCAGTACTTC.

There are many counts of this clone. The chain is built from TRBV7-9 and TRBJ1-4; 8 bases line up with TRBD1. Per the germline V gene, CDR1 is SEHNR and CDR2 is FQNEAQ (reference sequence). The CDR3 is 15 amino acids. V shed 5 bases, J shed 7 bases, and the junction held 9 bases outside the gene matches. This CDR3 reads CASSLRTGRGEKLFF. Here the CDR3 DNA reads TGTGCCAGCAGCCTCCGGACAGGGCGAGGTGAAAAACTGTTTTTT.

This clone was picked up a small number of times. The chain uses TRBV14 and TRBJ1-3; possibly TRBD1 for D (5 bases). From germline, CDR1 is SGHDN and CDR2 FVKESK. With 1 base removed from V and 4 bases from J, the gap between germline ends came to 8 bases. The CDR3 contains 14 residues. Here the CDR3 reads CASSQVQAGNTIYF. CDR3 in DNA: TGTGCCAGCAGCCAAGTACAGGCGGGAAACACCATATATTTT. Drawing the rest from reference TRBV14 and TRBJ1-3, the complete variable domain is EAGVTQFPSHSVIEKGQTVTLRCDPISGHDNLYWYRRVMGKEIKFLLHFVKESKQDESGMPNNRFLAERTGGTYSTLKVQPAELEDSGVYFCASSQVQAGNTIYFGEGSWLTVV.

This rearrangement joins TRBV27 to TRBJ2-7; 10 nucleotides line up with TRBD1. The germline V gene has CDR1 MNHEY and CDR2 SMNVEV (reference sequence). V was pared by 5 bases and J by 3 bases, with 4 bases of the junction left unmatched. The length of the CDR3 is 14 residues. The CDR3, as DNA: TGTGCCAGCAGTGTGGGGGACAGGGGCTACGAGCAGTACTTC. This encodes CASSVGDRGYEQYF.

The chain links TRBV1 to TRBJ2-7; the DNA was not compared with TRBD1, the D call given in the table. TRBV1 is tagged as a pseudogene. This CDR3 contains 15 residues. In nucleotides, the CDR3 is TGCACCAGCAGCTTAATAAGGGACAGGAACTACGAGCAGTACTTC. Protein product: CTSSLIRDRNYEQYF.

The gene calls are TRBV5-1 and TRBJ1-2; D possibly corresponds to TRBD1 (5 bases). Germline-derived CDR1 and CDR2 are SGHRS and YFSETQ. V lost 4 bases, J lost 4 bases, and 11 bases lay in between. This CDR3 is 13 amino acids long. The CDR3, as DNA: TGCGCCAGCAGCGCAGACAGTCTCTATGGCTACACCTTC. Encoded protein: CASSADSLYGYTF. The full variable domain, rest sourced from reference TRBV5-1 and TRBJ1-2, is KAGVTQTPRYLIKTRGQQVTLSCSPISGHRSVSWYQQTPGQGLQFLFEYFSETQRNKGNFPGRFSGRQFSNSRSEMNVSTLELGDSALYLCASSADSLYGYTFGSGTRLTVV.

The rearrangement links TRBV6-5 to TRBJ1-1; possible D gene TRBD1, 6 bases. The germline V and J ends were trimmed by 6 bases and 1 base, with 12 bases remaining between them. The V gene's germline CDR1 is MNHEY and CDR2 SVGAGI. This CDR3 has 14 amino acids. CDR3 in DNA: TGTGCCAGCAGCCTAGAGGGGGAGAACACTGAAGCTTTCTTT. Amino acids: CASSLEGENTEAFF.

The chain recombines TRBV7-2 with TRBJ1-1, with D perhaps TRBD1 (5 bases). Deletions cut 5 bases from V and 1 base from J, with 11 bases between. From germline, CDR1 is SGHTA and CDR2 FQGNSA. This CDR3 comprises 14 residues. The CDR3 here is CASSRPGENTEAFF. CDR3 nucleotide sequence: TGTGCCAGCAGCCGCCCGGGGGAGAACACTGAAGCTTTCTTT.

This CDR3 reads CAISEPERVTSGSYEQYF. The CDR3 DNA reads as TGTGCCATCAGTGAGCCGGAACGGGTGACTAGCGGGAGCTACGAGCAGTACTTC. This chain connects TRBV10-3 to TRBJ2-7, with TRBD2 matching over 12 bases. Losses at the gene ends were 2 bases for V and 3 bases for J; bases not matched to a gene: 11. CDR3 length: 18 amino acids. Looked up from germline, CDR1 is ENHRY and CDR2 is SYGVKD.

This clone showed up just once. Other nucleotide sequences in the sample specify the same CDR3. The chain couples TRBV10-3 to TRBJ1-1; 9 bases align to TRBD1. The CDR3 extends over 12 amino acids. CDR1 is ENHRY and CDR2 is SYGVKD in the germline V gene. Trimming removed 10 bases from V and 3 bases from J; junction bases left unmatched: 3. CDR3 nucleotide sequence: TGTGCCACCAGGACAGGGGACACTGAAGCTTTCTTT. It yields the protein CATRTGDTEAFF.

V is TRBV29-1 and J is TRBJ2-7; 9 nucleotides match TRBD1. V gave up 3 bases and J gave up 4 bases; unmatched junction bases: 7. Per the germline V gene, CDR1 is SQVTM and CDR2 is ANQGSEA. There are 14 residues in the CDR3. The CDR3 bases are TGCAGCGTTGAGGGGGGACAGGGAATATACGAGCAGTACTTC. Translation gives CSVEGGQGIYEQYF.

V and J are TRBV7-2 and TRBJ2-5, with 8 bases aligning to TRBD2. The CDR3 is 15 amino acids. V dropped 3 bases and J dropped 6; count of bases not matched to a gene: 9. Germline V gene lookup returns CDR1 SGHTA and CDR2 FQGNSA. The CDR3 DNA is TGTGCCAGCAGCTTTCGAGCGGGGGCAGAAAAGACCCAGTACTTC. It specifies CASSFRAGAEKTQYF.

The V and J genes are TRBV5-5 and TRBJ1-3; 10 bases fit TRBD1. This CDR3 is built from 15 residues. Germline CDR1 and CDR2: SGHKS and YYEKEE (reference sequence). V lost 4 bases to trimming and J lost 3 bases; unmatched junction nucleotides: 4. The CDR3 bases are TGTGCCAGCAGCCATGACAGGGGGCTTGGAAACACCATATATTTT. This gives the protein CASSHDRGLGNTIYF. Variable domain in full (rest from reference TRBV5-5 and TRBJ1-3): DAGVTQSPTHLIKTRGQQVTLRCSPISGHKSVSWYQQVLGQGPQFIFQYYEKEERGRGNFPDRFSARQFPNYSSELNVNALLLGDSALYLCASSHDRGLGNTIYFGEGSWLTVV.

This clone appeared once. The J gene is TRBJ1-2, the V gene TRBV18; perhaps TRBD1 as D (6 bases). In germline, CDR1 is KGHSH, CDR2 LQKENI. This CDR3 is built from 14 residues. With 5 bases removed from V and 2 bases from J, the gap between germline ends came to 12 bases. Written as DNA, the CDR3 is TGTGCCAGCTCAGTCGACAGGTTCAACTATGGCTACACCTTC. Translation: CASSVDRFNYGYTF.

The V and J genes are TRBV7-9 and TRBJ1-2; D is uncertain. V lost 2 bases, J lost 6 bases, and 13 bases lay in between. The CDR3 is 14 amino acids. CDR1 is SEHNR, CDR2 FQNEAQ, per germline (reference sequence). DNA for the CDR3: TGTGCCAGCAGCTTAAATCAGGAAGTTGATGGCTACACCTTC. This encodes CASSLNQEVDGYTF.

Many counts were recorded for this clone. This sequence joins TRBV9 and TRBJ1-2; D not resolved. CDR1 and CDR2 (germline): SGDLS, YYNGEE. The germline V and J ends were trimmed by 0 bases and 8 bases, with 11 bases remaining between them. This CDR3 is built from 13 residues. Written as DNA, the CDR3 is TGTGCCAGCAGCGTAGTAAGCCGGCGGGGCTACACCTTC. It encodes CASSVVSRRGYTF. The whole variable domain, filled in from reference TRBV9 and TRBJ1-2, reads DSGVTQTPKHLITATGQRVTLRCSPRSGDLSVYWYQQSLDQGLQFLIQYYNGEERAKGNILERFSAQQFPDLHSELNLSSLELGDSALYFCASSVVSRRGYTFGSGTRLTVV.

The genes are TRBV19 and TRBJ1-1, with TRBD1 matching over 9 bases. The CDR3 is made up of 16 amino acids. Germline values: CDR1 LNHDA, CDR2 SQIVND (reference sequence). Trimming removed 5 bases from V and 1 base from J; junction bases left unmatched: 8. The CDR3 is CASSPRTGARNTEAFF. In nucleotides, the CDR3 is TGTGCCAGTAGTCCGAGGACAGGGGCCCGGAACACTGAAGCTTTCTTT.

The rearrangement links TRBV29-1 to TRBJ1-2, with TRBD1 identical over 9 bases. The J segment lost 0 bases and the V segment lost 3 bases, leaving 8 bases of the junction unmatched. The germline gives CDR1 SQVTM, CDR2 ANQGSEA. CDR3 length equals 16 residues. The CDR3 bases are TGCAGCGTTGATACGTGGGACAGGGCGTCTAACTATGGCTACACCTTC. Its translation: CSVDTWDRASNYGYTF.